This TCR beta chain was recovered during a study of technical replicates of blood from a few donors. Germline CDR1 reads LNHDA; CDR2 reads SQIVND (reference sequence). CDR3 length: 15 amino acids. V was clipped by 4 bases and J by 3 bases, with 16 bases between them. Measured with immunoSEQ multiplex PCR; TCRdb has only the in-frame clones, and not every one. Counted here are fewer than 85,000 clones, 95% to 97% occurring once; the ten biggest clones make up 0.3% to 0.35%. The source is a human donor in good health. J is TRBJ2-7 and V is TRBV19; D gene ambiguous. The sample comprised T cells isolated from PBMCs. For the CDR3, the DNA is TGTGCCAGTAGTACCCACACAGTGGGCGTCTACGAGCAGTACTTC. Amino acids: CASSTHTVGVYEQYF. Complete variable domain (other parts from reference TRBV19 and TRBJ2-7): DGGITQSPKYLFRKEGQNVTLSCEQNLNHDAMYWYRQDPGQGLRLIYYSQIVNDFQKGDIAEGYSVSREKKESFPLTVTSAQKNPTAFYLCASSTHTVGVYEQYFGPGTRLTVT.